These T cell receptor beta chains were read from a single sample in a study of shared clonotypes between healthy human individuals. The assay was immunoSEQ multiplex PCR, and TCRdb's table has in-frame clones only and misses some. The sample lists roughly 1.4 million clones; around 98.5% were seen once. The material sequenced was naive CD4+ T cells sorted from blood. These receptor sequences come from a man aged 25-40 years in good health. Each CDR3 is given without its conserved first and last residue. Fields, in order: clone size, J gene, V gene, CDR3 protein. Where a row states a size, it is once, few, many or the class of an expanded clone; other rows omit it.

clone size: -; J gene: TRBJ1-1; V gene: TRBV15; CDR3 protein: ATSIRGRTEAF
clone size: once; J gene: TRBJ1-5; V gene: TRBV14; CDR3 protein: ASSLTRDQPQH
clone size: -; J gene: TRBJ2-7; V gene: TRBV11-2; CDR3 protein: ASSPGGSSYEQY
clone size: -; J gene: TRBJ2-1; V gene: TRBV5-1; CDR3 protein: ASSKLAGGGHEQF
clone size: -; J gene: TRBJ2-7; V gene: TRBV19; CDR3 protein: ASSIVPYEQY
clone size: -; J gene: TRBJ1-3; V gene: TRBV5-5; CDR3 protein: ASSARDSGNTIY
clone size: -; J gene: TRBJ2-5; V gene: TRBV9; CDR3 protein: ASSFQGARETQY
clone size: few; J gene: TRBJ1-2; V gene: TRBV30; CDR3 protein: AWSGGDGYGYT
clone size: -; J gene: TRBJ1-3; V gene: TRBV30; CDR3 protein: AWSTSGNTIY
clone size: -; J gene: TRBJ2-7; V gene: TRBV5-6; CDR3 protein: ASSWRRGVSYEQY
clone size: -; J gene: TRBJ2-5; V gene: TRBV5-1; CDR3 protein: ASSLDETQY
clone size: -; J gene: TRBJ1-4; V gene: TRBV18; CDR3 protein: ASSPAPDRNEKLF
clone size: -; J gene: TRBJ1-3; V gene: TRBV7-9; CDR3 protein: ASSLTGPSSGNTIY
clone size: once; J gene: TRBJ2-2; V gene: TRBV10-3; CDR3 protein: AISESSGANTGELF
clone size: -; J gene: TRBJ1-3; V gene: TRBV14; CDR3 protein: ASSPTGFGNTIY
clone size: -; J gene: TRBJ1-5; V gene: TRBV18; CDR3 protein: ASSPPIGPGNQPQH
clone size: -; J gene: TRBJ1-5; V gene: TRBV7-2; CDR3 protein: ASSLASREQPQH
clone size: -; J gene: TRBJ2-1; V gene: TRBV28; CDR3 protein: ASSPLNYNEQF
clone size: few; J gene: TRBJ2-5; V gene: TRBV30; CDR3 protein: AWSVRQETQY
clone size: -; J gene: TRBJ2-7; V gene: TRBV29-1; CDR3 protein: SVQLAGGEQY
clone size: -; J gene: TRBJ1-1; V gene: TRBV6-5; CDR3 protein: ASSYSPGTEAF
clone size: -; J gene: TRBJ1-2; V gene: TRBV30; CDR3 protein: ACFGTFTLGYT
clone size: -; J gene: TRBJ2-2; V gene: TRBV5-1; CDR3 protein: ASSKQAGGTNTGELF
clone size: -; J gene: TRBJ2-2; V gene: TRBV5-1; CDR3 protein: ASSSGGRGTGELF
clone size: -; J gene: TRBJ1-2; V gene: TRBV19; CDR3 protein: ASSIRKGNYGYT
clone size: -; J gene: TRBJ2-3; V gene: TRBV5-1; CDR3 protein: ASSFAMAGSAGTDTQY
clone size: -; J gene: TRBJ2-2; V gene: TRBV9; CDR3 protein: ASSVEGLSTGELF
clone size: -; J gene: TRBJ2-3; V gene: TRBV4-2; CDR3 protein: ASSQRVSTDTQY
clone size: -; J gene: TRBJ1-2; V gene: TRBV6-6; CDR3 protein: ASSNPGTGDYGYT
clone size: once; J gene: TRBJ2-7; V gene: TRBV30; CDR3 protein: AWSRGIYEQY
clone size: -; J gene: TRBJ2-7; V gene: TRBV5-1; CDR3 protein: ASSAESYEQY
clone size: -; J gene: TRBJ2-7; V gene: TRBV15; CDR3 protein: ATSRAQGSYEQY
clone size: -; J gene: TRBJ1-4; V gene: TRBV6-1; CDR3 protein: ASSEGGDISKLF
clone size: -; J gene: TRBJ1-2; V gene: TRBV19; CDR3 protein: ASSISIGGPGYGYT
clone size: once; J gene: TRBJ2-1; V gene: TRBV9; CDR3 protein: ASSVGASGADNEQF
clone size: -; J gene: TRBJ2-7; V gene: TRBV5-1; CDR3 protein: ASSLAGQNLEQY
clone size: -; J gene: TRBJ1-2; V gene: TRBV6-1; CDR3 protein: ASSWTGGGNYGYT
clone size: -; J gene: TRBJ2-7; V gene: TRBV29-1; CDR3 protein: SVGAAGAYEQY
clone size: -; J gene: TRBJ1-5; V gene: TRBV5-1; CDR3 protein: ASRETGYSNQPQH
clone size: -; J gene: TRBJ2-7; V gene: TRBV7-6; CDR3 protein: ASSLEPGPWTSGTPNEQY
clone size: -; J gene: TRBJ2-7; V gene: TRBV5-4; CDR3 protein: ASSLEAAGDSKA
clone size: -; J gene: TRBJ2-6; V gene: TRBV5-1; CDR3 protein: ASSEGLGRANVLT
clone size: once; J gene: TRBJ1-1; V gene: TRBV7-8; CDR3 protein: ASKDRGRGNTEAF
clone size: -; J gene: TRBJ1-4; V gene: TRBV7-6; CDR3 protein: ASSLGSGGGEKLF
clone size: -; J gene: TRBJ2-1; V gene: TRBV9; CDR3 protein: ASSVDPLRRDFYNEQF
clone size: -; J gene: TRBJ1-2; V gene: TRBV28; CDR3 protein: ASSFAGDLGYGYT
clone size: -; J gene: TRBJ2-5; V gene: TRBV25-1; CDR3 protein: ASSSPLGGRFGTQY
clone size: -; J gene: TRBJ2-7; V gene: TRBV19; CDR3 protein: ASSLGARLAGVYEQY
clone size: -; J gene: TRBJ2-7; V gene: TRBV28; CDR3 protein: ASKSRGGQY
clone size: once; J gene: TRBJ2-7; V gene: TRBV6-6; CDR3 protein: ASSYSSGHYEQY
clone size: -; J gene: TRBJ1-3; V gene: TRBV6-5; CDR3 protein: ASSYAGPASGNTIY
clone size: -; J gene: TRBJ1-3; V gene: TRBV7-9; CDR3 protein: ASSLAIGGNTIY
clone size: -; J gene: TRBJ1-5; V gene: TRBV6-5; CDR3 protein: ASSRQGTSNQPQH